This T cell receptor (beta chain) was obtained from a study of shared clonotypes between healthy human individuals. Study-wide context: Plates per donor: three CD4 naive, three CD4 memory, two CD8 naive, one CD8 memory.

Profiled with immunoSEQ multiplex PCR; TCRdb holds only in-frame clones, not every one. The data show some 2,500,000 clones, roughly 93% seen once. The receptor comes from a man aged 18 to 30 in good health. Some clones in this sample may be carry-over from other donors' samples. Sequences were obtained from naive CD4+ T cells from PBMCs. Subset defined: CD45RA+ positively selected.

CDR3 DNA: TGTGCCAGTAGTAGCGGGACAGGGGCCAATCAGCCCCAGCATTTT. Translating it yields CASSSGTGANQPQHF. The V and J genes are TRBV19 and TRBJ1-5; 10 bases are a match to TRBD1. Looked up from germline, CDR1 is LNHDA and CDR2 is SQIVND (reference sequence). V gave up 4 bases and J gave up 3 bases; unmatched junction bases: 3. The CDR3 runs 15 residues.